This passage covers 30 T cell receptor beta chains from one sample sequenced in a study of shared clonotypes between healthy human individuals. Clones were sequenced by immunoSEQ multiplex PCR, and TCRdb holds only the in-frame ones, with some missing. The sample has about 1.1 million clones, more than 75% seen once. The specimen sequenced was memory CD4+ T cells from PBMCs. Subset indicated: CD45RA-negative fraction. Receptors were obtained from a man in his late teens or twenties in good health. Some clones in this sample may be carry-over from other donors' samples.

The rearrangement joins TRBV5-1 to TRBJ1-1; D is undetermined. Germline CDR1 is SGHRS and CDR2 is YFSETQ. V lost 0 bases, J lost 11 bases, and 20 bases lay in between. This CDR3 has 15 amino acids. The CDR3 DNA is TGCGCCAGCAGCTTGGAAGGCGGTAACAGTCTGGCGGCTTTCTTT. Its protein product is CASSLEGGNSLAAFF.

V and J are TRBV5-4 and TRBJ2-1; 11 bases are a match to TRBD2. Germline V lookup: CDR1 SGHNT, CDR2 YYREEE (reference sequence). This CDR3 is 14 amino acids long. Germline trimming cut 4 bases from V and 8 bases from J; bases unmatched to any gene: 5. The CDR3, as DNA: TGTGCCAGCAGCATAGCGGGAGGGAAGGATGAGCAGTTCTTC. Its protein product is CASSIAGGKDEQFF.

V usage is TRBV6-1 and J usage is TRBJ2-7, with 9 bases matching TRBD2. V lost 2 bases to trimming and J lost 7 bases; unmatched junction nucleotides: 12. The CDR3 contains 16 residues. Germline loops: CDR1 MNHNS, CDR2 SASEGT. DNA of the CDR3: TGTGCCAGCAGTGAATATGTGGTAGCGGGAGCTGGTGAGCAGTACTTC. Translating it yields CASSEYVVAGAGEQYF.

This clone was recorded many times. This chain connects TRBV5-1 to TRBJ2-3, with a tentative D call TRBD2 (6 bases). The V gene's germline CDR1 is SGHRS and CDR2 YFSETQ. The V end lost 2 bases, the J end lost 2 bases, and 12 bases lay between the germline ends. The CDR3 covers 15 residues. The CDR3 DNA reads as TGCGCCAGCAGCTTCGTGGCGGGAAACACAGATACGCAGTATTTT. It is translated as CASSFVAGNTDTQYF. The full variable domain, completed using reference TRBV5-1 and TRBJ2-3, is KAGVTQTPRYLIKTRGQQVTLSCSPISGHRSVSWYQQTPGQGLQFLFEYFSETQRNKGNFPGRFSGRQFSNSRSEMNVSTLELGDSALYLCASSFVAGNTDTQYFGPGTRLTVL.

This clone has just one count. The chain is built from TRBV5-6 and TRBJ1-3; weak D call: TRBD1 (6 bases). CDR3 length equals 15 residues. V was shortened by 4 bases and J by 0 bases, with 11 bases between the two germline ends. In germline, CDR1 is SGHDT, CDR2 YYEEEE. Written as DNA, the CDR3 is TGTGCCAGCAGCACCGCAGGGGACTCTGGAAACACCATATATTTT. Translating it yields CASSTAGDSGNTIYF. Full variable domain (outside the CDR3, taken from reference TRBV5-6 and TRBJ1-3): DAGVTQSPTHLIKTRGQQVTLRCSPKSGHDTVSWYQQALGQGPQFIFQYYEEEERQRGNFPDRFSGHQFPNYSSELNVNALLLGDSALYLCASSTAGDSGNTIYFGEGSWLTVV.

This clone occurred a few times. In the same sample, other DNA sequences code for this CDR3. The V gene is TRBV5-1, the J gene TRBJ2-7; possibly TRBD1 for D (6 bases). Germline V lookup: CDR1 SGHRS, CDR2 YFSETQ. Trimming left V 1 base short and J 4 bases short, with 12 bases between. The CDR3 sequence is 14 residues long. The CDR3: CASSLLQGPYEQYF. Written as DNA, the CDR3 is TGCGCCAGCAGCTTGCTCCAGGGGCCATACGAGCAGTACTTC.

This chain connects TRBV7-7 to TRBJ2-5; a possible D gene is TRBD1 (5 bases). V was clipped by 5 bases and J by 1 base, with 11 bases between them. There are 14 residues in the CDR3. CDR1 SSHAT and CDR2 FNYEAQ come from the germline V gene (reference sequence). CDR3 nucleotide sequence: TGTGCCAGCAGCGCAGACAGTACCCAAGAGACCCAGTACTTC. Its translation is CASSADSTQETQYF.

CDR3 DNA sequence: TGTGCCAGCAGCCCGACCCGACAGAGCTCCTACGAGCAGTACTTC. It translates to CASSPTRQSSYEQYF. This rearrangement joins TRBV7-6 to TRBJ2-7; D perhaps matches TRBD1 (5 bases). Germline assignment: CDR1 SGHVS and CDR2 FNYEAQ. The CDR3 consists of 15 residues. The V end lost 5 bases, the J end lost 0 bases, and 14 bases lay between the germline ends.

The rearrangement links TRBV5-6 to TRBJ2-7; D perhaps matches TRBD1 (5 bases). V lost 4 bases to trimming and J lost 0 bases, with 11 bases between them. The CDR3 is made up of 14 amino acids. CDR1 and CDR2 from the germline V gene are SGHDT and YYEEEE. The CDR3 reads CASSATVSSYEQYF. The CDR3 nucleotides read TGTGCCAGCAGCGCGACAGTATCCTCCTACGAGCAGTACTTC.

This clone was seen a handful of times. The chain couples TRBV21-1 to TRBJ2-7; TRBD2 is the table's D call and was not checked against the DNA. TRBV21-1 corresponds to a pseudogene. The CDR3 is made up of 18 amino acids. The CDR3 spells CASSPRLAGVATSYEQYF. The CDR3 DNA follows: TGTGCCAGCAGCCCGCGACTAGCGGGCGTAGCCACGTCATACGAGCAGTACTTC.

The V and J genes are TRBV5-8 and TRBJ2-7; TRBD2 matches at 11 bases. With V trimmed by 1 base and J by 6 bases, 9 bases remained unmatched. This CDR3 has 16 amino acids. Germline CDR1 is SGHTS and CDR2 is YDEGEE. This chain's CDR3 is CASSLLLAGGPFEQYF. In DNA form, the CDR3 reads TGTGCCAGCAGCTTGCTTTTAGCGGGAGGGCCGTTCGAGCAGTACTTC. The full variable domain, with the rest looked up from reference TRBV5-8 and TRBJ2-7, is EAGVTQSPTHLIKTRGQQATLRCSPISGHTSVYWYQQALGLGLQFLLWYDEGEERNRGNFPPRFSGRQFPNYSSELNVNALELEDSALYLCASSLLLAGGPFEQYFGPGTRLTVT.

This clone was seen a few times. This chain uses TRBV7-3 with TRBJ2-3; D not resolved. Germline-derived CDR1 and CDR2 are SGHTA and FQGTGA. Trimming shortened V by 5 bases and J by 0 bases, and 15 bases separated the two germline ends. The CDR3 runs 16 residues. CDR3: CASSKMAPYSTDTQYF. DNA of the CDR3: TGTGCCAGCAGCAAAATGGCACCGTATAGCACAGATACGCAGTATTTT.

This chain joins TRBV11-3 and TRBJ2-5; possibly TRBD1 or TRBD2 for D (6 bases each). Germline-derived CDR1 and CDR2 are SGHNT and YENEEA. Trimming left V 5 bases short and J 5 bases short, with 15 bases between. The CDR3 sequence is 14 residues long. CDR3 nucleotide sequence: TGTGCCAGCAGCGACCCGGGGGCGCGGGAGACCCAGTACTTC. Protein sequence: CASSDPGARETQYF.

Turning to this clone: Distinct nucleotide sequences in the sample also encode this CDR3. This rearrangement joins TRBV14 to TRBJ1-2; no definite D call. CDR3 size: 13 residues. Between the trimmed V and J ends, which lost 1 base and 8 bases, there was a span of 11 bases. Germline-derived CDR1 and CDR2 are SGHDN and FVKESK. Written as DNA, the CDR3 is TGTGCCAGCAGCCAAGGATTCCGGTACGGCTACACCTTC. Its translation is CASSQGFRYGYTF.

CDR3 DNA: TGTGCCAGCAGTTTCGGGATTTACAATGAGCAGTTCTTC. As protein: CASSFGIYNEQFF. This chain joins TRBV28 and TRBJ2-1; D might be TRBD2 (5 bases). CDR3 length: 13 amino acids. V lost 3 bases, J lost 4 bases, and 7 bases lay in between. Germline CDR1 reads MDHEN; CDR2 reads SYDVKM.

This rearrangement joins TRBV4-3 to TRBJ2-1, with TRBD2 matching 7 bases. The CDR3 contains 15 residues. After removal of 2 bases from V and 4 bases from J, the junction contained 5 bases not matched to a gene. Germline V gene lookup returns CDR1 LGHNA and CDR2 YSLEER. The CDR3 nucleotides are TGCGCCAGCAGCCAACTGCTAGCGGTTTACAATGAGCAGTTCTTC. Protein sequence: CASSQLLAVYNEQFF.

CDR3 in amino acids: CASSQEPSGSSYEQYF. The CDR3 DNA sequence: TGTGCCAGCAGCCAAGAACCTAGCGGGAGTTCGTACGAGCAGTACTTC. J is TRBJ2-7 and V is TRBV4-2; 10 positions match TRBD2. V lost 0 bases to trimming and J lost 4 bases; unmatched junction nucleotides: 6. The germline V gene has CDR1 LGHNA and CDR2 YNFKEQ. The CDR3 runs 16 residues.

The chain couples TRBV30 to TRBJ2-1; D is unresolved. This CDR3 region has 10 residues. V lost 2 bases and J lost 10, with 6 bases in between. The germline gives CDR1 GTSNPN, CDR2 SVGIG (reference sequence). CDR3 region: CAWSQTEQFF. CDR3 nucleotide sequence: TGTGCCTGGAGTCAGACCGAGCAGTTCTTC.

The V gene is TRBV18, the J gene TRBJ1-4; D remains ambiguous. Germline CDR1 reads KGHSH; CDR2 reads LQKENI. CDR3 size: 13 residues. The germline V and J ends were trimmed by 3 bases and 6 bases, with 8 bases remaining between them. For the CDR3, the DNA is TGTGCCAGCTCACCGGGGTTGCATGAAAAACTGTTTTTT. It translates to CASSPGLHEKLFF.

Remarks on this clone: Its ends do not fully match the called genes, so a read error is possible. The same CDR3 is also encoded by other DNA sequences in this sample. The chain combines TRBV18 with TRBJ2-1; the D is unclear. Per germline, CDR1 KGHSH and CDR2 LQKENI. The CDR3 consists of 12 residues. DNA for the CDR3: TGTGCCAGCTCCCCACAAGACAATGAGCAGTTCTTC. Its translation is CASSPQDNEQFF.

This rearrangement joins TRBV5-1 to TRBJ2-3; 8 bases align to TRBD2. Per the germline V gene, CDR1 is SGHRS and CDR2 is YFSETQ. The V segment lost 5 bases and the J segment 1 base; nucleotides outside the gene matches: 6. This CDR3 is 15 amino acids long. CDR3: CASRETSAGTDTQYF. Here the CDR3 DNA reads TGCGCCAGCAGGGAGACTAGCGCCGGCACAGATACGCAGTATTTT.

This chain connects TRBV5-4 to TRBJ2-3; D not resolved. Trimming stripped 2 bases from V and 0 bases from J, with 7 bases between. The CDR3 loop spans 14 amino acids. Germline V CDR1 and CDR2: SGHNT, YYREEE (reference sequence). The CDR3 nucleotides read TGTGCCAGCAGCTTCAAGGCTAGCACAGATACGCAGTATTTT. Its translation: CASSFKASTDTQYF.

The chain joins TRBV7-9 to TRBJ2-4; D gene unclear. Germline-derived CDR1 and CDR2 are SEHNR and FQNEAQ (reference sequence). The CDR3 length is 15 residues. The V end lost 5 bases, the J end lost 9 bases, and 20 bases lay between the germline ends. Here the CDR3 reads CASSPISSTEVIQYF. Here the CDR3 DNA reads TGTGCCAGCAGCCCCATTAGTTCTACCGAGGTCATTCAGTACTTC.

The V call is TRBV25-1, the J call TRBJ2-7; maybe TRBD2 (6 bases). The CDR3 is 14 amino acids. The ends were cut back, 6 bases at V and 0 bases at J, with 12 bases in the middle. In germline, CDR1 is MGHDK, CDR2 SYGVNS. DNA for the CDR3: TGTGCCAGCAGATCTCGGGGGAGCTCCTACGAGCAGTACTTC. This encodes CASRSRGSSYEQYF.

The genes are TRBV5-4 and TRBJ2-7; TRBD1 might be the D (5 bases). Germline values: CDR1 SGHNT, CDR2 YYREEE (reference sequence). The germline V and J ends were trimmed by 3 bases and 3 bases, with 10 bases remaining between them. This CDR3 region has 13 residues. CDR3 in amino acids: CASSSDSRYEQYF. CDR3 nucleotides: TGTGCCAGCAGCTCCGACAGCCGCTACGAGCAGTACTTC.

The DNA for the CDR3 is TGTGCCAGCAGCTGGGGACAGAGGTACCAAGAGACCCAGTACTTC. Its translation is CASSWGQRYQETQYF. The gene calls are TRBV7-9 and TRBJ2-5, with TRBD1 matching 7 bases. Germline trimming cut 4 bases from V and 0 bases from J; bases unmatched to any gene: 5. The germline V gene encodes CDR1 SEHNR and CDR2 FQNEAQ (reference sequence). The CDR3 covers 15 residues. Using reference TRBV7-9 and TRBJ2-5 for the parts outside the CDR3, the full variable domain is DTGVSQNPRHKITKRGQNVTFRCDPISEHNRLYWYRQTLGQGPEFLTYFQNEAQLEKSRLLSDRFSAERPKGSFSTLEIQRTEQGDSAMYLCASSWGQRYQETQYFGPGTRLLVL.

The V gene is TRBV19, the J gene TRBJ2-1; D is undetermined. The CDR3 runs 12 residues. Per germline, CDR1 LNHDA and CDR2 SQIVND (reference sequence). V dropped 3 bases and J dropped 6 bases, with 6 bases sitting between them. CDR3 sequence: CASSMWSNEQFF. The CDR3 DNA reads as TGTGCCAGTAGTATGTGGAGCAATGAGCAGTTCTTC.

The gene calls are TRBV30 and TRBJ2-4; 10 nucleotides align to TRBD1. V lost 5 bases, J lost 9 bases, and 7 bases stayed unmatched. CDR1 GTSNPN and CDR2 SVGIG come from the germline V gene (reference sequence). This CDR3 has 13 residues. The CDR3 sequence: CAWRLGQGSIQYF. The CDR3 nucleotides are TGTGCCTGGCGGTTGGGACAGGGGTCCATTCAGTACTTC.

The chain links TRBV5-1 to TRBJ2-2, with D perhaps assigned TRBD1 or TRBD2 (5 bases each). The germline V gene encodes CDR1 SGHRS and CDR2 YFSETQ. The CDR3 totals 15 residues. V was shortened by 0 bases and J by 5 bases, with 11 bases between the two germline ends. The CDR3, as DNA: TGCGCCAGCAGCTTGGCGCAGGGACCAACCGGGGAGCTGTTTTTT. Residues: CASSLAQGPTGELFF.

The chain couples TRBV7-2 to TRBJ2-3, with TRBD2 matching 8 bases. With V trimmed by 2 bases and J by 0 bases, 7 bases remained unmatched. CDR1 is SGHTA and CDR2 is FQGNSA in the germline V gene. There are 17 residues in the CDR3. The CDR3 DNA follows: TGTGCCAGCAGCTTACGAACGGGAGGGCCTAGCACAGATACGCAGTATTTT. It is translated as CASSLRTGGPSTDTQYF.